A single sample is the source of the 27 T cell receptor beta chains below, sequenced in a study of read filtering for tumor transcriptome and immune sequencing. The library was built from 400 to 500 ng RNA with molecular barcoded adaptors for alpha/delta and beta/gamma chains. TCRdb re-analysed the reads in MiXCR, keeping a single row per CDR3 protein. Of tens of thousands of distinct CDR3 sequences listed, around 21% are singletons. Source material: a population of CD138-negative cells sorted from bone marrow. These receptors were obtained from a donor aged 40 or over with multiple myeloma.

CDR3 bases: TGCAGCGTTGAAAGGCGGAGCTACCAAGAGACCCAGTACTTC. It codes for CSVERRSYQETQYF. The chain carries TRBV29-1 and TRBJ2-5; D unresolved. CDR1 and CDR2 from the germline V gene are SQVTM and ANQGSEA. V lost 2 bases and J 0 bases, leaving 10 bases between the germline ends. The CDR3 is 14 amino acids.

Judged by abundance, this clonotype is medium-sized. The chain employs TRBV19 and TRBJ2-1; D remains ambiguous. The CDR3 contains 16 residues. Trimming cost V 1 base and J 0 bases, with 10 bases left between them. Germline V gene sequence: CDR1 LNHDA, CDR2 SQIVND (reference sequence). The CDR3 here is CASSIGWAGSYNEQFF. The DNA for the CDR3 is TGTGCCAGTAGTATAGGGTGGGCAGGCTCCTACAATGAGCAGTTCTTC.

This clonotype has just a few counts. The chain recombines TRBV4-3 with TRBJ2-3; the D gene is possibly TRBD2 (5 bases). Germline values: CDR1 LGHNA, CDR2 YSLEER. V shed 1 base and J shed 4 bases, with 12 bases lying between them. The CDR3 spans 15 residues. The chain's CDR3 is CASSQAGIRADTQYF. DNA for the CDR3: TGCGCCAGCAGCCAAGCCGGGATCCGCGCAGATACGCAGTATTTT.

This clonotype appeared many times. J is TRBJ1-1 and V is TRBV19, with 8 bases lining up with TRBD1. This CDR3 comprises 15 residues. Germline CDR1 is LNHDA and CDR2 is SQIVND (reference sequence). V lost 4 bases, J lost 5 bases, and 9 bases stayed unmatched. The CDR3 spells CASSTRQGPGTEAFF. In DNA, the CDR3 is TGTGCCAGTAGTACGAGACAGGGGCCCGGGACTGAAGCTTTCTTT.

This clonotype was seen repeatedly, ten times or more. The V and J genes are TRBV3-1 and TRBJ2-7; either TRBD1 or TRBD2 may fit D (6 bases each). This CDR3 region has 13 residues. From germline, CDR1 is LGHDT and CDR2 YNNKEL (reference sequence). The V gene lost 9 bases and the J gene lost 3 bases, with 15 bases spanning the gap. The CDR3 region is CASQGSGDYEQYF. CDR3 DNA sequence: TGTGCCAGTCAGGGGTCGGGAGACTACGAGCAGTACTTC.

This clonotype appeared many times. This CDR3 reads CASSPRTGGQETQYF. The CDR3 nucleotides are TGTGCCAGCTCACCGAGGACAGGGGGCCAAGAGACCCAGTACTTC. The chain is built from TRBV18 and TRBJ2-5, with 10 bases identical to TRBD1. From germline, CDR1 is KGHSH and CDR2 LQKENI. With 3 bases clipped from V and 1 base from J, the junction kept 2 bases outside the gene matches. The CDR3 totals 15 residues.

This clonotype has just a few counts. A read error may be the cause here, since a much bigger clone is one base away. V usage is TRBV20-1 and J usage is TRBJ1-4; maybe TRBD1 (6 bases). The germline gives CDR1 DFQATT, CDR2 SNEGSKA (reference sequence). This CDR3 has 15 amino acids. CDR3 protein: CSASPAGATNEKLSF. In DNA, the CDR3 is TGCAGTGCTAGCCCCGCGGGGGCCACTAATGAAAAACTGTCTTTT.

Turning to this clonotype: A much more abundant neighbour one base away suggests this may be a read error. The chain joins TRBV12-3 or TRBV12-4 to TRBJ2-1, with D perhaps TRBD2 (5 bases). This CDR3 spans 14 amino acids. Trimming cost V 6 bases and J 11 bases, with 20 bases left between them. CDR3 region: CASREPGFSVKQFF. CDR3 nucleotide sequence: TGTGCCAGCAGGGAGCCGGGATTCTCTGTGAAGCAGTTCTTC.

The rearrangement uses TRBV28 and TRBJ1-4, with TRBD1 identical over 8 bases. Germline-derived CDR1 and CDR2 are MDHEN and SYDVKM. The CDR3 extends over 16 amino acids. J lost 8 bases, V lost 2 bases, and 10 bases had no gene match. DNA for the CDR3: TGTGCCAGCAGTTTAACCGACAGGGGCGGAGGAGAAAAACTGTTTTTT. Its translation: CASSLTDRGGGEKLFF.

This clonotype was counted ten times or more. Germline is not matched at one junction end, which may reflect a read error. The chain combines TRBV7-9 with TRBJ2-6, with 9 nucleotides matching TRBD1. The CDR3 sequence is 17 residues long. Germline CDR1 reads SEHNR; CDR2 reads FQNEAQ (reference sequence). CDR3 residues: CASSGTGSSSGANVLTF. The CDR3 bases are TGCGCCAGCAGCGGGACAGGGTCTAGCTCTGGGGCCAACGTCCTGACTTTC.

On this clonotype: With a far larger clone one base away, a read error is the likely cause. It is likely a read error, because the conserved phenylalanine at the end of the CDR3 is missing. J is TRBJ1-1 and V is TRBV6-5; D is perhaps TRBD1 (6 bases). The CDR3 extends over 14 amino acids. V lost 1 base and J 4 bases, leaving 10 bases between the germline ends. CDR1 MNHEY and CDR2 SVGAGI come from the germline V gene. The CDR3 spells CASSYLGTSTEAFL. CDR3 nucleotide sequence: TGTGCCAGCAGTTACTTAGGGACATCCACTGAAGCTTTCCTT.

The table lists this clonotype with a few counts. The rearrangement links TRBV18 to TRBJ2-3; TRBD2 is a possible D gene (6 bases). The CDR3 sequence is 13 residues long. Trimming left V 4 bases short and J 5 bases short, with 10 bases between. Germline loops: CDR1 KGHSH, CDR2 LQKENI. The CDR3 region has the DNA TGTGCCAGCTCACTTCCAGCGGGAGATACGCAGTATTTT. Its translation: CASSLPAGDTQYF.

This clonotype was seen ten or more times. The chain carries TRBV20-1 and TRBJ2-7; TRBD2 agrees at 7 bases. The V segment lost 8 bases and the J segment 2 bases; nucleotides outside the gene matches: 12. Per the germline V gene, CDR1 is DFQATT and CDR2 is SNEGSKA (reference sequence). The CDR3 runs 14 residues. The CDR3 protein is CSYQRPSGTYEQYF. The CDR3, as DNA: TGCAGTTACCAAAGGCCTAGCGGCACCTACGAGCAGTACTTC.

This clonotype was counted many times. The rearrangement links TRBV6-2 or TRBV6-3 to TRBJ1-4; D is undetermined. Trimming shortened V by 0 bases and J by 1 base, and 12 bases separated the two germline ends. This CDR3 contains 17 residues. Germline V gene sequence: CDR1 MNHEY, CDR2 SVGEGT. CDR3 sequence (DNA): TGTGCCAGCAGTTACTCGATGATGGAGGGAACTAATGAAAAACTGTTTTTT. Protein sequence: CASSYSMMEGTNEKLFF.

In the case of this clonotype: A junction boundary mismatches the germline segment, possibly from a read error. In nucleotides, the CDR3 is TGTGCCAGTAGTATTCGGCGGACAGGGGCCTACTATGAGCAGTTCTTC. Translated: CASSIRRTGAYYEQFF. This rearrangement joins TRBV19 to TRBJ2-1; 9 bases are a match to TRBD1. The CDR3 loop spans 16 amino acids. Germline CDR1 reads LNHDA; CDR2 reads SQIVND (reference sequence). The variable domain in full, completed from reference TRBV19 and TRBJ2-1, reads DGGITQSPKYLFRKEGQNVTLSCEQNLNHDAMYWYRQDPGQGLRLIYYSQIVNDFQKGDIAEGYSVSREKKESFPLTVTSAQKNPTAFYLCASSIRRTGAYYEQFFGPGTRLTVL.

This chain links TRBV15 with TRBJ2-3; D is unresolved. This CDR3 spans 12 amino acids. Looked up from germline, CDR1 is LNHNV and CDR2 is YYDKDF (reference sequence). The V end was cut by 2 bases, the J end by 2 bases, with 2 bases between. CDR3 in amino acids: CATSRLTDTQYF. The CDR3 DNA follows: TGTGCCACCAGCAGACTCACAGATACGCAGTATTTT.

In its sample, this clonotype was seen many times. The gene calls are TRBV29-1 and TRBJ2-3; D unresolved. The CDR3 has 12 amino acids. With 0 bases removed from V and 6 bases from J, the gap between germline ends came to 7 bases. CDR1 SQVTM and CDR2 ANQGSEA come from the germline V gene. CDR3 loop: CSVEDAADTQYF. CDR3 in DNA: TGCAGCGTTGAAGATGCGGCGGATACGCAGTATTTT.

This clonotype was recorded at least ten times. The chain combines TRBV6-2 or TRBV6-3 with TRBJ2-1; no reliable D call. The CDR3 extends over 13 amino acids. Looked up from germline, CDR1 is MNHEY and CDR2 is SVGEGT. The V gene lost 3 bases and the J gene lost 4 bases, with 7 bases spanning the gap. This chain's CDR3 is CASSYLVYNEQFF. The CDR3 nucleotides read TGTGCCAGCAGTTATTTGGTATACAATGAGCAGTTCTTC.

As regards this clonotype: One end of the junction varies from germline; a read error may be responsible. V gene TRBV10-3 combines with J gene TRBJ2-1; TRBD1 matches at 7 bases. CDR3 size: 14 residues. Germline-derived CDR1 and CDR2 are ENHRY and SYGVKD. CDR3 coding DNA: TGTGTCATCCTCCGGGACAGCTCCTACAATGAGCAGCTCTTC. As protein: CVILRDSSYNEQLF.

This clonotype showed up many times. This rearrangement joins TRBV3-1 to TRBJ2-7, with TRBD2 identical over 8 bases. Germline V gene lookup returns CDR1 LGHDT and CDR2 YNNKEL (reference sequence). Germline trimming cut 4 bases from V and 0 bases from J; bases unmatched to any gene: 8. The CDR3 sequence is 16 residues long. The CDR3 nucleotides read TGTGCCAGCAGCCTCTCTCTAGCGGGCGCCTCCTACGAGCAGTACTTC. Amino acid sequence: CASSLSLAGASYEQYF.

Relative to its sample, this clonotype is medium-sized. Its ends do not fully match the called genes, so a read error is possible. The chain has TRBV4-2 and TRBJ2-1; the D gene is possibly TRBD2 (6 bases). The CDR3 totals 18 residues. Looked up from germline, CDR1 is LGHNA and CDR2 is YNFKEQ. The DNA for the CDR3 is TGCGCCAGCAGCCAAGATCCGAACGGGAGACGTTCAATAAATGAGCAGTTCTTC. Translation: CASSQDPNGRRSINEQFF.

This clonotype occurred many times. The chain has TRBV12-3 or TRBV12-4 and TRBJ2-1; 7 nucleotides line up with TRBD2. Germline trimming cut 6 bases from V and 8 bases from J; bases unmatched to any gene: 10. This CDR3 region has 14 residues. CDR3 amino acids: CASRTTQGGHEQFF. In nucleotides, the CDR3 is TGTGCCAGCAGAACGACCCAGGGAGGGCATGAGCAGTTCTTC.

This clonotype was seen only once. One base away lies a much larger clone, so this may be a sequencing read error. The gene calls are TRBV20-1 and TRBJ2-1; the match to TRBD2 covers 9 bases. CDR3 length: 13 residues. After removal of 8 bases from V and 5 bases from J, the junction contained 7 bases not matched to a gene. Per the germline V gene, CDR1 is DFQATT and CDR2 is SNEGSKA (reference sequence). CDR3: CSTKREVDNEQFF. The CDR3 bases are TGCAGTACTAAGCGGGAGGTGGACAATGAGCAGTTCTTC.

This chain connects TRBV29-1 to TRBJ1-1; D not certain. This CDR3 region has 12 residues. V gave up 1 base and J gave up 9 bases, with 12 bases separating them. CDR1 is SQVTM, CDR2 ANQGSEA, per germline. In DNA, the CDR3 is TGCAGCGTTGAAGTATTCGGACTGAAAGCTTTCTTT. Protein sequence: CSVEVFGLKAFF.

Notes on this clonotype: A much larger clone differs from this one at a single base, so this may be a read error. The CDR3 bases are TGCGCCAGCAGCCTGGATAACACCGGGGAGCAGTTTTTT. Translating it yields CASSLDNTGEQFF. This chain joins TRBV5-1 and TRBJ2-2, with D possibly TRBD2 on 5 matching bases. This CDR3 has 13 amino acids. The germline V gene has CDR1 SGHRS and CDR2 YFSETQ.

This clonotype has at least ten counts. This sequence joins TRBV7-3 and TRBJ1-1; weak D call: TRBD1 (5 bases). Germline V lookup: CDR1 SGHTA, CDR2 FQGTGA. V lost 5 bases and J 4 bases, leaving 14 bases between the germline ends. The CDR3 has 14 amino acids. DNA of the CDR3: TGTGCCAGCAGCGAACGGGGGGGACTCACTGAAGCTTTCTTT. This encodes CASSERGGLTEAFF. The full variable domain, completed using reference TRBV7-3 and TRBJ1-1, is GAGVSQTPSNKVTEKGKYVELRCDPISGHTALYWYRQSLGQGPEFLIYFQGTGAADDSGLPNDRFFAVRPEGSVSTLKIQRTERGDSAVYLCASSERGGLTEAFFGQGTRLTVV.

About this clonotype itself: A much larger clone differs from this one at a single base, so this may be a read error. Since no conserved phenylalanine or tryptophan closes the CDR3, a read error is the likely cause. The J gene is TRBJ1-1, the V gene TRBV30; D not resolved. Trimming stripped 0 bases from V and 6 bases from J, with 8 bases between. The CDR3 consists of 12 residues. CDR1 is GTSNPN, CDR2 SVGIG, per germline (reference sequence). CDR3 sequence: CAWSVPPAEAFL. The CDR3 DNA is TGTGCCTGGAGTGTACCGCCCGCTGAAGCTTTCCTT.